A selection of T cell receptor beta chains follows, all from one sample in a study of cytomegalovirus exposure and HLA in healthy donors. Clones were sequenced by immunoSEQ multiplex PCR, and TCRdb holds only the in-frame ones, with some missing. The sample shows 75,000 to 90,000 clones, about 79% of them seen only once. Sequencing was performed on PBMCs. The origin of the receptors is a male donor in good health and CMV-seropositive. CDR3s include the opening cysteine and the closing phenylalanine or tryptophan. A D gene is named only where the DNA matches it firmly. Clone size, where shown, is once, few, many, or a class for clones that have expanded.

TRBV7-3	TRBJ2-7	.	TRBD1	TGTGCCAGCAGTTCCGGGACAGGAGACTACGAGCAGTACTTC	CASSSGTGDYEQYF
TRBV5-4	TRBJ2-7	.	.	TGTGCCAGCAGTTGGCAGGGCTACGAGCAGTACTTC	CASSWQGYEQYF
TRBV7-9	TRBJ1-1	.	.	TGTGCCAGCAGGCCGGCGGGGACCACTGAAGCTTTCTTT	CASRPAGTTEAFF
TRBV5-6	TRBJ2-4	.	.	TGTGCCAGCAGACCACAGGGTACCAAAAACATTCAGTACTTC	CASRPQGTKNIQYF
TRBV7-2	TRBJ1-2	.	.	TGTGCCAGCACCCACTTAAACCGACGCGACTTCTCCTATGGCTACACCTTC	CASTHLNRRDFSYGYTF
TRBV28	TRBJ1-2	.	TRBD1	TGTGCCAGCAGTTCCGGACAGGGCGAGGGCTACACCTTC	CASSSGQGEGYTF
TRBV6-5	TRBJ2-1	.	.	TGTGCCAGCAGTTCGAGAGGGTGGGGCAATGAGCAGTTCTTC	CASSSRGWGNEQFF
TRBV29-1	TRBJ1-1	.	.	TGCAGCGTTGAGGCCGGACACCTCGAAGCTTTCTTT	CSVEAGHLEAFF
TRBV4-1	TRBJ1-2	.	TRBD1	TGCGCCAGCAGACCTCCGGGACAGTTTATGGGCTACACCTTC	CASRPPGQFMGYTF
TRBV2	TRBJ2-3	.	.	TGTGCCAGCAGTGCCTCTTCAGATACGCAGTATTTT	CASSASSDTQYF
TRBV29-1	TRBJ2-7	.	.	TGCAGCTGCCGGGACATTCACTACGAGCAGTACTTC	CSCRDIHYEQYF
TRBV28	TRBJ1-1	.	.	TGTGCCAGCAGCTCCAGGGGCGCAATGAACACTGAAGCTTTCTTT	CASSSRGAMNTEAFF
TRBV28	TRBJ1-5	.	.	TGTGCCAGCAGTTTATTATCCCGGGGGGGCCATCAGCCCCAGCATTTT	CASSLLSRGGHQPQHF
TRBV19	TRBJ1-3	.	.	TGTGCCAGTAGATCCCGGGAGAAAGTGGACACCATATATTTT	CASRSREKVDTIYF
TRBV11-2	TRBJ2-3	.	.	TGTGCCAGCAGCCATCTGAGAAATACGCAGTATTTT	CASSHLRNTQYF
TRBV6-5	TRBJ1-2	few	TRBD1	TGTGCCAGCAGTCCCGACAGGGGGCGAGGCTACACCTTC	CASSPDRGRGYTF
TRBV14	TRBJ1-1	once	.	TGTGCCAGCAGCCAAAATATGAACACTGAAGCTTTCTTT	CASSQNMNTEAFF
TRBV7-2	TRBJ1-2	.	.	TGTGCCAGCAGCTTTCTAGGGGGCTATGGCTACACCTTC	CASSFLGGYGYTF
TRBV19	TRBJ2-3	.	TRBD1	TGTGCCAGTAGTAGGACAGGGAAACTCACAGATACGCAGTATTTT	CASSRTGKLTDTQYF
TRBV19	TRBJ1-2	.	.	TGTGCCAGTGGGGCAGTAGCCTATGGCTACACCTTC	CASGAVAYGYTF
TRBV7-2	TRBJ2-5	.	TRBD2	TGTGCCAGCAGCCAGGGACTAGCGGTAAAAGAGACCCAGTACTTC	CASSQGLAVKETQYF
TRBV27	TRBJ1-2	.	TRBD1	TGTGCCAGCAGCGGGACAGGGGGCATTAACTATGGCTACACCTTC	CASSGTGGINYGYTF
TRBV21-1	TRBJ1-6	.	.	TGTGCCAGCAGCACCCGGGGACAGGGAGGTAATTCACCCCTCCACTTT	CASSTRGQGGNSPLHF
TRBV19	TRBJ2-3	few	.	TGTGCCAGTAGTACCAGACAGGCTAGCACAGATACGCAGTATTTT	CASSTRQASTDTQYF
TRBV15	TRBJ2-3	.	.	TGTGCCACCAGCAGAGATAGGCTAGCCGCAGATACGCAGTATTTT	CATSRDRLAADTQYF
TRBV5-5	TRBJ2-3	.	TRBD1	TGTGCCAGCAGCCCGACAGGGCATACGCAGTATTTT	CASSPTGHTQYF
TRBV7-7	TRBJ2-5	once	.	TGTGCTAGCAGCTTAGGCAGGATAGAGACCCAGTACTTC	CASSLGRIETQYF
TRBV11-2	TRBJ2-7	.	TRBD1	TGTGCCAGCAGCTTAGAATGGGGACAGGGATTAAGTGCGTACTTC	CASSLEWGQGLSAYF
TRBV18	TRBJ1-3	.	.	TGTGCCAGCTCCCGCTGGGACTCGAACTCTGGAAACACCATATATTTT	CASSRWDSNSGNTIYF
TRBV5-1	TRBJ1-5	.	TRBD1	TGCGCCAGCAGCCCCGGGGGGACAGGGGGAGGTCAGCCCCAGCATTTT	CASSPGGTGGGQPQHF
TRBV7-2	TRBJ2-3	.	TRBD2	TGTGCCAGCAGCTTACGACTAGCGTCCTCAGATACGCAGTATTTT	CASSLRLASSDTQYF
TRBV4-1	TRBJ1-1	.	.	TGCGCCAGCAGCCAAGGGAGGGGGAACACTGAAGCTTTCTTT	CASSQGRGNTEAFF